This T cell receptor (beta chain) comes out of a study of T cell responses to AZD1222 COVID-19 vaccine. The CDR3 totals 11 residues. Per the germline V gene, CDR1 is LNHDA and CDR2 is SQIVND (reference sequence). Trimming pared 4 bases from V and 10 bases from J, leaving 7 bases between. Produced via immunoSEQ multiplex PCR; TCRdb's table is partial and in-frame only. The table includes about 170,000 clones, 90% detected once. The sequence was collected from an adult in good health. This rearrangement joins TRBV19 to TRBJ2-2; D is unresolved. Sequenced material: peripheral blood, taken on day 0 of AZD1222 vaccination. CDR3 sequence (DNA): TGTGCCAGTAGTAAGACACAGGAGCTGTTTTTT. This encodes CASSKTQELFF.